This T cell receptor (beta chain) was captured in a study of cytomegalovirus exposure and HLA in healthy donors. V lost 3 bases, J lost 2 bases, and 7 bases lay in between. The CDR3 runs to 13 residues. The germline V gene encodes CDR1 SGHAT and CDR2 FQNNGV. Researchers ran the PCR with 60 Vbeta and 13 Jbeta primers. Measured with immunoSEQ multiplex PCR; TCRdb has only the in-frame clones, and not every one. The data contain over 150,000 clones, more than 80% of them seen just once; the ten biggest clones take up 1.5% to 2%. The TCR sequence derives from a woman in her late teens or twenties in good health and CMV-seronegative. The rearrangement joins TRBV11-2 to TRBJ2-5; D is unresolved. Material: PBMCs. CDR3 sequence: CASSFGEQETQYF. The CDR3, as DNA: TGTGCCAGCAGCTTTGGAGAACAAGAGACCCAGTACTTC.